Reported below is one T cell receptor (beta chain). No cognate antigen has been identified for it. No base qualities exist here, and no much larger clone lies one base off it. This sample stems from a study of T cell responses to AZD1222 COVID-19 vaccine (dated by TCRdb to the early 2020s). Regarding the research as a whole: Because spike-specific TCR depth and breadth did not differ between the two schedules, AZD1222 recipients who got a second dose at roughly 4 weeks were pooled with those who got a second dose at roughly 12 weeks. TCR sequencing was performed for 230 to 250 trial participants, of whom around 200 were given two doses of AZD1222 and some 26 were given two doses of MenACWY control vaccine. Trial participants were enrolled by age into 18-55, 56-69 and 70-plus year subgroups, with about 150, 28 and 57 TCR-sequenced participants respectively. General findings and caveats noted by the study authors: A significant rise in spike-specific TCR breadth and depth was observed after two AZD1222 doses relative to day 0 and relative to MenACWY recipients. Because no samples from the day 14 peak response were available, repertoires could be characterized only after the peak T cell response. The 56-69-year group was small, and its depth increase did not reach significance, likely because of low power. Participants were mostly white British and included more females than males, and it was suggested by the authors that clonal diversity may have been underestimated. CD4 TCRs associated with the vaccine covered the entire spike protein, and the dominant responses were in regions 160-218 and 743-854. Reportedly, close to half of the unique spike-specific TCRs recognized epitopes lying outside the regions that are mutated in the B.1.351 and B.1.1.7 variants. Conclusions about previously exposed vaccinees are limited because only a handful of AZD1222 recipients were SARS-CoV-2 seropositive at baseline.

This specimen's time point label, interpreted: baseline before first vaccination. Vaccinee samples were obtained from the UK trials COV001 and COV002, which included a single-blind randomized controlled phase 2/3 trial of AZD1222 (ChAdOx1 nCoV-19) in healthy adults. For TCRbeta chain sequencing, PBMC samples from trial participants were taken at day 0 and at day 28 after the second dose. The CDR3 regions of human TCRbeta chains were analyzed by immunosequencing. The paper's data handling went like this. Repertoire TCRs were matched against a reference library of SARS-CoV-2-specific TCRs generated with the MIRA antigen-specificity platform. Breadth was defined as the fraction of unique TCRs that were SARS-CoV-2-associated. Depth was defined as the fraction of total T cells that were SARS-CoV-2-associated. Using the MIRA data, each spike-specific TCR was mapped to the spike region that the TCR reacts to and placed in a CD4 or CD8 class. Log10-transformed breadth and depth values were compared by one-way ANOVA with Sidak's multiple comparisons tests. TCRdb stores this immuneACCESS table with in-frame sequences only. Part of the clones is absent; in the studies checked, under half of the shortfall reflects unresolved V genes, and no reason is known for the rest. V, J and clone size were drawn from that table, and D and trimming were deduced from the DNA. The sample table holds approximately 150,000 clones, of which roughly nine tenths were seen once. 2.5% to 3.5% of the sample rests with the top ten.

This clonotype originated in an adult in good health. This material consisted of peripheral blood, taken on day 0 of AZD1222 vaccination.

The bases are TGCAGTGCGTCTAGCACAGATACGCAGTATTTT. Its protein is CSASSTDTQYF. Recombination joined TRBV20-1 with TRBJ2-3; too little of a D gene remains to name it. Its CDR3 holds 11 amino acids, cysteine through phenylalanine. This entry keeps only the CDR3 DNA: 33 bases, framed from base 1. CDR1 and CDR2, looked up from the germline V gene (reference sequence), are DFQATT and SNEGSKA. V was cut back by 6 bases and J by 0 bases, leaving a gap of 4 bases between them.